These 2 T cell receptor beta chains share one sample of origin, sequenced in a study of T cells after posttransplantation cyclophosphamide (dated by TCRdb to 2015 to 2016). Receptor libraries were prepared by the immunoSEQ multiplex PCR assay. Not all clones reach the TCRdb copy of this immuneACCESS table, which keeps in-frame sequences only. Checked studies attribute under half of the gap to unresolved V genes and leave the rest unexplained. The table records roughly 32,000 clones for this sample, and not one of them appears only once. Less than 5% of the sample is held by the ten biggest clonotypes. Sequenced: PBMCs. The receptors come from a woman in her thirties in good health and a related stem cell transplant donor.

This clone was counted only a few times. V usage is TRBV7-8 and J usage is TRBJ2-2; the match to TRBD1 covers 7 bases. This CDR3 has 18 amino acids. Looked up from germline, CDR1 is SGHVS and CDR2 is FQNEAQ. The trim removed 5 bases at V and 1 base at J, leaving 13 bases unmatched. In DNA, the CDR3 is TGTGCCAGCAGCCTACCCACCGCCGGGACAGAGAACACCGGGGAGCTGTTTTTT. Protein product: CASSLPTAGTENTGELFF.

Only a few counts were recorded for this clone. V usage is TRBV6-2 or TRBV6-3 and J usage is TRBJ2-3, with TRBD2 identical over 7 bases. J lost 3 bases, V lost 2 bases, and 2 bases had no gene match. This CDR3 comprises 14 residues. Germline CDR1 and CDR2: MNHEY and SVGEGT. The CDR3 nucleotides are TGTGCCAGCAGTTACGGGGGGGGGACAGATACGCAGTATTTT. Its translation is CASSYGGGTDTQYF.